A single T cell receptor (beta chain) is shown here with its context. The antigen is undetermined. This entry comes from a study of cytomegalovirus exposure and HLA in healthy donors. Study-level findings and limits: The study found most TCR sequences rare, yet found some public TCRs in many donors. A later look showed TCR association rates differing by HLA locus, highest for DRB1 and lowest for HLA-C.

CDR1 is MDHEN, CDR2 SYDVKM, per germline. The V gene lost 2 bases and the J gene lost 7 bases, with 9 bases spanning the gap. The CDR3 runs 14 residues. The primer mix had 60 Vbeta and 13 Jbeta primers. Data came from immunoSEQ multiplex PCR; TCRdb stores just in-frame clones and leaves some out. The sample yields about 130,000 clones, roughly 83% seen once. The specimen was PBMCs. The sequence derives from a young man in good health and CMV-seropositive. The chain carries TRBV28 and TRBJ1-6; D might be TRBD1 (6 bases). The CDR3: CASSLRDTNSPLHF. The CDR3 bases are TGTGCCAGCAGTTTACGGGACACCAATTCACCCCTCCACTTT.